This passage covers 11 T cell receptor beta chains from one sample sequenced in a study of T cell responses to AZD1222 COVID-19 vaccine. Clones were sequenced by immunoSEQ multiplex PCR, and TCRdb holds only the in-frame ones, with some missing. The top ten clones hold approximately 4% of a sample with around 110,000 clones, 70% to 90% of them seen once. The specimen comprised peripheral blood, sampled on day 0 of MenACWY control vaccination. These receptors all come from an adult in good health.

The chain joins TRBV15 to TRBJ2-7; maybe TRBD1 (5 bases). This CDR3 is 16 amino acids long. V dropped 3 bases and J dropped 0 bases, with 15 bases sitting between them. Germline assignment: CDR1 LNHNV and CDR2 YYDKDF (reference sequence). CDR3 coding DNA: TGTGCCACCAGCAGTTTGAGCAGGGTGGGCTCCTACGAGCAGTACTTC. Its translation: CATSSLSRVGSYEQYF.

The gene calls are TRBV3-1 (or the pseudogene TRBV3-2) and TRBJ1-6; D may be TRBD1 (5 bases). Germline assignment: CDR1 LGHDT and CDR2 YNNKEL (reference sequence). Between the trimmed V and J ends, which lost 3 bases and 5 bases, there was a span of 11 bases. The CDR3 consists of 15 residues. The CDR3 DNA follows: TGTGCCAGCAGCCAGCAGGGTGTTAATAATTCACCCCTCCACTTT. The encoded protein is CASSQQGVNNSPLHF.

The CDR3: CASSLGRSNYGYTF. The CDR3 DNA follows: TGTGCCAGCAGCTTAGGACGGTCTAACTATGGCTACACCTTC. The V call is TRBV5-6, the J call TRBJ1-2; unclear D gene. The CDR3 covers 14 residues. The V end lost 2 bases, the J end lost 0 bases, and 8 bases lay between the germline ends. CDR1 is SGHDT and CDR2 is YYEEEE in the germline V gene.

This chain uses TRBV4-3 with TRBJ2-5; 9 positions match TRBD2. The CDR3 covers 15 residues. The germline CDR1 and CDR2 sequences are LGHNA and YSLEER. V dropped 4 bases and J dropped 4; count of bases not matched to a gene: 7. For the CDR3, the DNA is TGCGCCAGCAGCCTCATAGCGGGGGCGAGAGAGACCCAGTACTTC. Its protein product is CASSLIAGARETQYF.

The chain joins TRBV2 to TRBJ1-1, with TRBD1 matching over 8 bases. With V trimmed by 8 bases and J by 8 bases, 10 bases remained unmatched. CDR1 is SNHLY and CDR2 is FYNNEI in the germline V gene. The CDR3 totals 13 residues. CDR3 coding DNA: TGTGCCAGCTCAATCTATGGACAGGGCGAAGCTTTCTTT. Amino acid sequence: CASSIYGQGEAFF.

This chain connects TRBV7-3 to TRBJ2-3; 11 positions match TRBD2. CDR3 size: 15 residues. J gave up 4 bases and V 5 bases, and 5 bases lay outside the gene matches. CDR1 SGHTA and CDR2 FQGTGA come from the germline V gene. The CDR3 DNA reads as TGTGCCAGCAGCCCCACTAGCGGGGGACCAGATACGCAGTATTTT. It translates to CASSPTSGGPDTQYF.

The rearrangement uses TRBV4-3 and TRBJ1-4; TRBD1 aligns across 8 bases. Germline lookup yields CDR1 LGHNA and CDR2 YSLEER. J lost 4 bases, V lost 4 bases, and 17 bases had no gene match. The CDR3 totals 19 residues. The DNA for the CDR3 is TGCGCCAGCAGCCTAACCCCCGGGACAGGAGATTATTTTAATGAAAAACTGTTTTTT. This translates into CASSLTPGTGDYFNEKLFF.

This clone was seen a single time. The chain has TRBV30 and TRBJ1-6; D remains ambiguous. Trimming left V 1 base short and J 2 bases short, with 9 bases between. This CDR3 spans 15 amino acids. Per the germline V gene, CDR1 is GTSNPN and CDR2 is SVGIG (reference sequence). The CDR3 reads CAWSEEVPYNSPLHF. DNA of the CDR3: TGTGCCTGGAGTGAGGAGGTCCCCTATAATTCACCCCTCCACTTT.

This clone came up once. V gene TRBV5-4 combines with J gene TRBJ1-2, with TRBD1 identical over 10 bases. Per the germline V gene, CDR1 is SGHNT and CDR2 is YYREEE (reference sequence). V dropped 1 base and J dropped 4; count of bases not matched to a gene: 4. The length of the CDR3 is 15 residues. As DNA, the CDR3 is TGTGCCAGCAGCTTGCGGGACAGGGGTTCCTATGGCTACACCTTC. It is translated as CASSLRDRGSYGYTF.

CDR3 residues: CASSRDSLNTGELFF. The CDR3 nucleotides are TGCGCCAGCAGCCGGGACAGTTTAAACACCGGGGAGCTGTTTTTT. The chain joins TRBV5-1 to TRBJ2-2; 7 bases are shared with TRBD1. The trim removed 4 bases at V and 2 bases at J, leaving 5 bases unmatched. The CDR3 length is 15 residues. Germline-derived CDR1 and CDR2 are SGHRS and YFSETQ.

This clone has just one count. CDR3 protein: CASSLTGQAPGNTIYF. CDR3 DNA sequence: TGTGCCAGCAGCTTAACTGGACAGGCACCTGGAAACACCATATATTTT. V usage is TRBV5-8 and J usage is TRBJ1-3, with 7 nucleotides matching TRBD1. Germline assignment: CDR1 SGHTS and CDR2 YDEGEE. V shed 2 bases, J shed 2 bases, and the junction held 7 bases outside the gene matches. The CDR3 is 16 amino acids.